Following are 22 T cell receptor beta chains from one sample sequenced in a study of cytomegalovirus exposure and HLA in healthy donors (dated by TCRdb to the late 2010s). The method was the immunoSEQ multiplex PCR assay. For the multiplex PCR, a mixture combining 60 forward primers for TCR Vbeta segments and 13 reverse primers for TCR Jbeta segments was used. The table was pulled from immuneACCESS by TCRdb, which kept in-frame rearrangements only. Such tables lose some clones; where checked, under half of the loss comes from unresolved V genes, and the rest has no known cause. The sample data list fewer than 200,000 clones, and 80% to 85% of these were observed just once. The ten largest clones capture about 2% of the sample. Sequences were obtained from PBMCs. These receptors were collected from a male donor in good health and CMV-seronegative.

This chain joins TRBV7-6 and TRBJ1-1; D is perhaps TRBD1 (5 bases). Trimming pared 4 bases from V and 3 bases from J, leaving 15 bases between. Germline CDR1 is SGHVS and CDR2 is FNYEAQ. The CDR3 has 15 amino acids. The chain's CDR3 is CASSSPVGVDTEAFF. DNA of the CDR3: TGTGCCAGCAGCTCCCCGGTAGGGGTAGACACTGAAGCTTTCTTT.

Remarks on this clone: One junction end does not reproduce the germline sequence, and a read error may be involved. At the DNA level, this CDR3 is encoded by other sequences in the same sample as well. The V call is TRBV19, the J call TRBJ1-4, with a tentative D call TRBD1 (5 bases). The CDR3 sequence is 15 residues long. The germline CDR1 and CDR2 sequences are LNHDA and SQIVND (reference sequence). The CDR3 bases are TGTGCCAGTAGTATAGGCTCACAGGAAAATGAAAAATTGTTTTTT. This encodes CASSIGSQENEKLFF.

CDR3 in amino acids: CASSSISGTVKNEKLFF. In DNA form, the CDR3 reads TGTGCCAGCAGCTCCATTTCCGGGACAGTCAAAAATGAAAAACTGTTTTTT. This rearrangement joins TRBV7-2 to TRBJ1-4, with 7 positions matching TRBD1. Germline values: CDR1 SGHTA, CDR2 FQGNSA. V shed 4 bases and J 5 bases; nucleotides not matched to a gene: 13. The CDR3 totals 17 residues.

V is TRBV7-9 and J is TRBJ2-1, with 7 bases that match TRBD1. Germline V gives CDR1 SEHNR, CDR2 FQNEAQ (reference sequence). V trimming: 5 bases; J trimming: 4 bases; junction bases outside the gene matches: 2. The CDR3 has 13 amino acids. Here the CDR3 reads CASSPGQYNEQFF. The CDR3 nucleotides are TGTGCCAGCAGCCCGGGACAGTACAATGAGCAGTTCTTC.

The chain recombines TRBV6-6 with TRBJ1-5; weak D call: TRBD1 (6 bases). Deletions cut 4 bases from V and 0 bases from J, with 10 bases between. The germline gives CDR1 MNHNY, CDR2 SVGAGI (reference sequence). This CDR3 region has 15 residues. The CDR3 loop is CASSWTDYSNQPQHF. In DNA form, the CDR3 reads TGTGCCAGCAGTTGGACAGATTATAGCAATCAGCCCCAGCATTTT.

The chain is built from TRBV11-2 and TRBJ2-7; 8 nucleotides line up with TRBD1. Germline loops: CDR1 SGHAT, CDR2 FQNNGV. Trimming removed 2 bases from V and 7 bases from J; junction bases left unmatched: 7. The CDR3 extends over 14 amino acids. The CDR3 DNA is TGTGCCAGCAGCTTACAGGGGGCCCGTCGGGAGCAGTACTTC. This encodes CASSLQGARREQYF. Supplemented by reference TRBV11-2 and TRBJ2-7, the full variable domain reads EAGVAQSPRYKIIEKRQSVAFWCNPISGHATLYWYQQILGQGPKLLIQFQNNGVVDDSQLPKDRFSAERLKGVDSTLKIQPAKLEDSAVYLCASSLQGARREQYFGPGTRLTVT.

This clone was seen a few times. V gene TRBV18 combines with J gene TRBJ1-2; possible D gene TRBD1, 6 bases. Trimming cost V 5 bases and J 8 bases, with 12 bases left between them. Germline V gene data show CDR1 as KGHSH and CDR2 as LQKENI. The CDR3 runs 12 residues. This CDR3 is CASSIRTDGYTF. As DNA, the CDR3 is TGTGCCAGCTCAATACGGACAGACGGCTACACCTTC.

The gene calls are TRBV30 and TRBJ1-2; 9 nucleotides align to TRBD1. Germline V gene data show CDR1 as GTSNPN and CDR2 as SVGIG (reference sequence). After removal of 8 bases from V and 7 bases from J, the junction contained 8 bases not matched to a gene. This CDR3 is built from 12 residues. The DNA of the CDR3 is TGTGCCCGGGGACAGGGCAGAATTGGCTACACCTTC. Its protein product is CARGQGRIGYTF.

The chain couples TRBV5-1 to TRBJ2-7; D may be TRBD2 (6 bases). CDR1 and CDR2 from the germline V gene are SGHRS and YFSETQ. The CDR3 is made up of 14 amino acids. Trimming shortened V by 2 bases and J by 2 bases, and 11 bases separated the two germline ends. CDR3 protein: CASSFSQRAYEQYF. DNA of the CDR3: TGCGCCAGCAGCTTCAGCCAGCGGGCCTACGAGCAGTACTTC.

The gene calls are TRBV2 and TRBJ1-2, with 9 positions matching TRBD1. CDR1 is SNHLY and CDR2 is FYNNEI in the germline V gene. Unmatched junction bases numbered 6, after V lost 10 bases and J lost 6 bases. The CDR3 has 12 amino acids. The chain's CDR3 is CAIQWTGDGYTF. In DNA, the CDR3 is TGTGCCATCCAATGGACAGGGGATGGCTACACCTTC.

The CDR3 loop reads CATSRDERGRGGGSNQPQHF. CDR3 DNA: TGTGCCACCAGCAGAGATGAGAGGGGGCGCGGGGGGGGAAGCAATCAGCCCCAGCATTTT. This sequence joins TRBV15 and TRBJ1-5; TRBD1 matches at 7 bases. The CDR3 contains 20 residues. Unmatched junction bases numbered 15, after V lost 0 bases and J lost 1 base. Germline V gives CDR1 LNHNV, CDR2 YYDKDF (reference sequence).

This rearrangement joins TRBV6-5 to TRBJ2-1; unclear D gene. Trimming removed 5 bases from V and 8 bases from J, with 16 bases in between. This CDR3 contains 14 residues. Germline lookup yields CDR1 MNHEY and CDR2 SVGAGI. Here the CDR3 reads CASSEAELVYEQFF. In DNA form, the CDR3 reads TGTGCCAGCAGTGAGGCCGAGTTGGTGTATGAGCAGTTCTTC.

This chain connects TRBV4-1 to TRBJ2-2, with TRBD1 identical over 7 bases. The CDR3 loop spans 15 amino acids. The germline V gene encodes CDR1 MGHRA and CDR2 YSYEKL. Losses at the gene ends were 4 bases for V and 1 base for J; bases not matched to a gene: 3. The CDR3, as DNA: TGCGCCAGCAGCCCCGGGACAGTGAACACCGGGGAGCTGTTTTTT. Its protein is CASSPGTVNTGELFF.

The gene calls are TRBV4-1 and TRBJ2-7, with TRBD1 as a possible D gene (5 bases). This CDR3 region has 15 residues. Trimming shortened V by 0 bases and J by 4 bases, and 13 bases separated the two germline ends. CDR1 MGHRA and CDR2 YSYEKL come from the germline V gene. The DNA for the CDR3 is TGCGCCAGCAGCCAAGAAGGGGCCCAGCCTTACGAGCAGTACTTC. Protein product: CASSQEGAQPYEQYF.

V gene TRBV2 combines with J gene TRBJ2-5; D is ambiguous. The CDR3 consists of 12 residues. The germline V gene encodes CDR1 SNHLY and CDR2 FYNNEI. Trimming removed 4 bases at V and 3 bases at J, with 6 bases between. The CDR3 sequence: CASSVQKETQYF. CDR3 bases: TGTGCCAGCAGTGTCCAAAAAGAGACCCAGTACTTC.

This clone was counted only a few times. This chain uses TRBV6-6 with TRBJ1-6; TRBD1 aligns across 8 bases. From germline, CDR1 is MNHNY and CDR2 SVGAGI (reference sequence). The J segment lost 9 bases and the V segment lost 3 bases, leaving 7 bases of the junction unmatched. The CDR3 spans 15 residues. The CDR3 loop is CASSYQGARSSPLHF. The CDR3 region has the DNA TGTGCCAGCAGTTATCAGGGGGCTCGTAGTTCACCCCTCCACTTT.

The chain couples TRBV4-1 to TRBJ1-5; 8 nucleotides match TRBD1. This CDR3 has 14 amino acids. The junction had 4 bases not matched to a gene; V was cut back by 1 base and J by 8 bases. Germline V gene data show CDR1 as MGHRA and CDR2 as YSYEKL. CDR3 amino acids: CASSQARGREPQHF. In nucleotides, the CDR3 is TGCGCCAGCAGCCAAGCCAGGGGGCGTGAGCCCCAGCATTTT.

The CDR3 region is CASSLGGESSYNEQFF. The CDR3 region has the DNA TGTGCCAGCAGCCTTGGAGGAGAGAGCTCCTACAATGAGCAGTTCTTC. The V call is TRBV5-4, the J call TRBJ2-1, with D possibly being TRBD2 (5 bases). The CDR3 is made up of 16 amino acids. CDR1 and CDR2 from the germline V gene are SGHNT and YYREEE (reference sequence). Trimming removed 4 bases from V and 0 bases from J, with 14 bases in between. Full variable domain (missing parts from reference TRBV5-4 and TRBJ2-1): ETGVTQSPTHLIKTRGQQVTLRCSSQSGHNTVSWYQQALGQGPQFIFQYYREEENGRGNFPPRFSGLQFPNYSSELNVNALELDDSALYLCASSLGGESSYNEQFFGPGTRLTVL.

This chain uses TRBV5-6 with TRBJ2-5; D call uncertain. Trimming removed 3 bases from V and 4 bases from J, with 4 bases in between. CDR1 is SGHDT, CDR2 YYEEEE, per germline. The CDR3 has 11 amino acids. The CDR3 protein is CASSSRETQYF. In nucleotides, the CDR3 is TGTGCCAGCAGCTCGCGAGAGACCCAGTACTTC.

Written as DNA, the CDR3 is TGTGCCAGCAGCTTGAATGGGGAGAAAGCTTTCTTT. Its protein product is CASSLNGEKAFF. The rearrangement joins TRBV5-4 to TRBJ1-1; D remains ambiguous. Trimming cost V 1 base and J 9 bases, with 10 bases left between them. This CDR3 comprises 12 residues. Per germline, CDR1 SGHNT and CDR2 YYREEE (reference sequence). Complete variable domain (other parts from reference TRBV5-4 and TRBJ1-1): ETGVTQSPTHLIKTRGQQVTLRCSSQSGHNTVSWYQQALGQGPQFIFQYYREEENGRGNFPPRFSGLQFPNYSSELNVNALELDDSALYLCASSLNGEKAFFGQGTRLTVV.

This clone was detected once. This chain uses TRBV7-6 with TRBJ2-3; D may be TRBD1 (6 bases). The CDR3 totals 15 residues. The germline V and J ends were trimmed by 8 bases and 5 bases, with 20 bases remaining between them. Germline lookup yields CDR1 SGHVS and CDR2 FNYEAQ. CDR3 region: CASGIGTHREDTQYF. The CDR3 coding sequence is TGTGCCAGCGGGATTGGAACACACAGGGAAGATACGCAGTATTTT.

The chain combines TRBV2 with TRBJ1-2; 7 nucleotides line up with TRBD1. This CDR3 has 13 amino acids. V lost 9 bases, J lost 4 bases, and 8 bases stayed unmatched. The germline gives CDR1 SNHLY, CDR2 FYNNEI. The chain's CDR3 is CASQGEAAYGYTF. In nucleotides, the CDR3 is TGTGCCAGTCAGGGGGAAGCTGCCTATGGCTACACCTTC. The whole variable domain, filled in from reference TRBV2 and TRBJ1-2, reads EPEVTQTPSHQVTQMGQEVILRCVPISNHLYFYWYRQILGQKVEFLVSFYNNEISEKSEIFDDQFSVERPDGSNFTLKIRSTKLEDSAMYFCASQGEAAYGYTFGSGTRLTVV.